A single sample is the source of the 6 T cell receptor beta chains below, sequenced in a study of Ad26.COV2.S vaccination and SARS-CoV-2 variants. Here immunoSEQ multiplex PCR was the method, and the copy in TCRdb shows in-frame clones only, minus some. The repertoire holds about 350,000 clones, with 92% as singletons. This specimen was peripheral blood, taken after recovery from COVID-19. These receptors were obtained from a human donor who had recovered from COVID-19.

The V call is TRBV12-3 or TRBV12-4, the J call TRBJ2-3, with D unresolved. Trimming took off 7 bases at V and 10 bases at J, with 15 bases between the two ends. The CDR3 has 12 amino acids. CDR3: CASTYVGVPQYF. The CDR3 region has the DNA TGTGCCAGCACCTACGTTGGAGTTCCGCAGTATTTT.

J is TRBJ2-2 and V is TRBV6-6; D gene ambiguous. Germline lookup yields CDR1 MNHNY and CDR2 SVGAGI (reference sequence). This CDR3 spans 13 amino acids. V was trimmed by 7 bases and J by 4 bases, leaving 10 bases between them. For the CDR3, the DNA is TGTGCCAGCATTCCAATACCCACCGGGGAGCTGTTTTTT. This sequence encodes CASIPIPTGELFF.

The chain has TRBV3-1 (or the pseudogene TRBV3-2) and TRBJ1-5, with 9 bases aligning to TRBD1. In germline, CDR1 is LGHDT, CDR2 YNNKEL (reference sequence). The CDR3 is 14 residues long. V gave up 4 bases and J gave up 7 bases; unmatched junction bases: 5. The CDR3 region is CASSLGQGAQPQHF. The CDR3 region has the DNA TGTGCCAGCAGCCTGGGACAGGGTGCCCAGCCCCAGCATTTT.

V usage is TRBV2 and J usage is TRBJ1-2; TRBD1 might be the D (6 bases). This CDR3 spans 15 amino acids. The V gene's germline CDR1 is SNHLY and CDR2 FYNNEI. V was cut by 4 bases and J by 0 bases, with 12 bases left in between. CDR3 nucleotide sequence: TGTGCCAGCAGTGTAGGGGGACTGGCTAACTATGGCTACACCTTC. This codes for CASSVGGLANYGYTF.

CDR3 DNA sequence: TGTGCCAGCAGCCCCGGCGGGGGAGCATACGAGCAGTACTTC. Translating it yields CASSPGGGAYEQYF. The chain recombines TRBV4-2 with TRBJ2-7; 7 bases are shared with TRBD2. Germline CDR1 reads LGHNA; CDR2 reads YNFKEQ. The CDR3 covers 14 residues. Losses at the gene ends were 4 bases for V and 4 bases for J; bases not matched to a gene: 7.

This sequence joins TRBV7-6 and TRBJ1-5, with D maybe TRBD1 (5 bases). V dropped 1 base and J dropped 2 bases, with 12 bases sitting between them. CDR3 size: 16 residues. Germline V lookup: CDR1 SGHVS, CDR2 FNYEAQ. CDR3 region: CASSLEVREGNQPQHF. The CDR3 nucleotides are TGTGCCAGCAGCTTAGAGGTCAGGGAGGGCAATCAGCCCCAGCATTTT.